This is a list of T cell receptor beta chains from one sample in a study of blood T cell repertoires in COVID-19. Measured with immunoSEQ multiplex PCR; TCRdb has only the in-frame clones, and not every one. This sample has about 150,000 clones, with around 85% found just once. Sequenced material: peripheral blood. These TCRs come from a man in his 70s with acute or convalescent COVID-19. The CDR3 runs from the conserved cysteine through the conserved F or W. Each record gives: J gene, D gene, clone size, V gene, CDR3 DNA, CDR3 protein. D genes are given only for firm matches. Clone size is not always given. Where it is, it says once, few, many or a class for expanded clones.

>TRBJ1-4|.|.|TRBV5-5
TGTGCCAGCAGCGTCGGGGTACTAAAGTGGGAAAAACTGTTTTTT
CASSVGVLKWEKLFF
>TRBJ2-4|.|.|TRBV6-2/TRBV6-3
TGTGCCAGCAGTTACCCCTCCCGGGAGAGCCTAGCCAAAAACATTCAGTACTTC
CASSYPSRESLAKNIQYF
>TRBJ2-7|TRBD2|.|TRBV28
TGTGCCAGTCTAGCGGGAGTTACCTACGAGCAGTACTTC
CASLAGVTYEQYF
>TRBJ2-2|.|many|TRBV4-2
TGTGCCAGCAGCCTAAGCGCCGGGGAGCTGTTTTTT
CASSLSAGELFF
>TRBJ2-2|TRBD2|.|TRBV11-3
TGTGCCAGCAGCTTACAACTAGCGTCCGGGGAGCTGTTTTTT
CASSLQLASGELFF
>TRBJ2-7|TRBD1|.|TRBV6-5
TGTGCCAGCAGTTACGGACAGGGGAGCTACGAGCAGTACTTC
CASSYGQGSYEQYF
>TRBJ2-7|TRBD2|.|TRBV29-1
TGCAGCGTAGCCGGGACTAGCGGGAGGCCCCTCTCCTACGAGCAGTACTTC
CSVAGTSGRPLSYEQYF
>TRBJ1-1|TRBD1|.|TRBV29-1
TGCAGCGTAGGGACAGGGGCTGCTGAAGCTTTCTTT
CSVGTGAAEAFF
>TRBJ2-2|.|.|TRBV14
TGTGCCAGCAGCCAAGTCTCAGGGAACACCGGGGAGCTGTTTTTT
CASSQVSGNTGELFF
>TRBJ2-5|TRBD2|once|TRBV7-9
TGTGCCAGCTCCACTCGCGGGTTTCTAGCGGGAGGGGAGACCCAGTACTTC
CASSTRGFLAGGETQYF
>TRBJ2-6|TRBD2|once|TRBV5-4
TGTGCCAGCAGCTGGGCGGGGGGTGACTCTGGGGCCAACGTCCTGACTTTC
CASSWAGGDSGANVLTF
>TRBJ2-7|TRBD1|.|TRBV11-3
TGTGCCAGCAGCTTAGGTACAGGGGGGACCTACGAGCAGTACTTC
CASSLGTGGTYEQYF
>TRBJ2-7|.|once|TRBV11-2
TGTGCCAGCAGCCCTCCTGGGGGCTGGGGGGAGCAGTACTTC
CASSPPGGWGEQYF
>TRBJ1-5|TRBD1|.|TRBV5-6
TGTGCCAGCAGCTCCGTTGGACAGGGGTCAAATCAGCCCCAGCATTTT
CASSSVGQGSNQPQHF
>TRBJ2-4|TRBD1|.|TRBV11-2
TGTGCCAGCAGCCCACGAGGGACAGGGTCGGACATTCAGTACTTC
CASSPRGTGSDIQYF
>TRBJ2-7|TRBD2|.|TRBV2
TGTGCCAGCAAATCAACAGGTCTAGCGGGAGGATCCTACGAGCAGTACTTC
CASKSTGLAGGSYEQYF
>TRBJ1-2|TRBD1|.|TRBV6-6
TGTGCCAGCACTCTGACAGGGGCTAACTATGGCTACACCTTC
CASTLTGANYGYTF
>TRBJ1-2|.|.|TRBV29-1
TGCAGCGTTGAAGATCGGGAAGTTTTGATTGGCTACACCTTC
CSVEDREVLIGYTF
>TRBJ1-6|TRBD1|.|TRBV29-1
TGCAGCGCAAGACAGGGTAGGAATTCACCCCTCCACTTT
CSARQGRNSPLHF
>TRBJ2-5|.|.|TRBV21-1
TGTGCCAGCAGCAAAGATGCCGGAGGTCCCCTCTTCCCCATTCACCAAGAGACCCAGTACTTC
CASSKDAGGPLFPIHQETQYF
>TRBJ2-3|TRBD1|.|TRBV7-3
TGTGCCAGCAGCCGAGGACAGGCTAGCACAGATACGCAGTATTTT
CASSRGQASTDTQYF
>TRBJ2-7|TRBD2|.|TRBV11-1
TGTGCCAGCAGCTCCAACAGCGGGAGGGGCTCCTACGAGCAGTACTTC
CASSSNSGRGSYEQYF
>TRBJ2-2|.|.|TRBV18
TGTGCCAGCTCACCACCCTTATCCTCCGGGGAGCTGTTTTTT
CASSPPLSSGELFF
>TRBJ2-1|.|once|TRBV19
TGTGCCAGTAGTATAGGTGGGGGCAACTACAATGAGCAGTTCTTC
CASSIGGGNYNEQFF
>TRBJ1-3|TRBD1|.|TRBV19
TGTGCCAGTAGTATTAGGGGGCGAAATGGAAACACCATATATTTT
CASSIRGRNGNTIYF
>TRBJ1-4|TRBD1|.|TRBV6-1
TGTGCCAGCAGTGAAAACAGGGGTGAAAAACTGTTTTTT
CASSENRGEKLFF
>TRBJ2-3|.|.|TRBV2
TGTGCCAGCAGTGAAGCGCGGAGGGGAACAGATACGCAGTATTTT
CASSEARRGTDTQYF
>TRBJ1-5|TRBD1|.|TRBV28
TGTGCCAGCAGCACCGTACAGGGGGTAAATCAGCCCCAGCATTTT
CASSTVQGVNQPQHF
>TRBJ2-3|TRBD2|.|TRBV4-2
TGTGCCAGCAGCCAAGTTGGAGGGGGGGGACTAGGAGTCACAGATACGCAGTATTTT
CASSQVGGGGLGVTDTQYF
>TRBJ2-7|.|few|TRBV7-2
TGTGCCAGCAGCCAAGTCCCGGAGGCGTACGAGCAGTACTTT
CASSQVPEAYEQYF
>TRBJ2-1|.|.|TRBV7-3
TGTGCCAGCAGCTTCCACCGGGCGGGTACCTACAATGAGCAGTTCTTC
CASSFHRAGTYNEQFF